Listed here are 20 T cell receptor beta chains from one sample, sequenced in a study of cytomegalovirus exposure and HLA in healthy donors. PCR primers comprised 60 Vbeta and 13 Jbeta primers. The protocol was immunoSEQ multiplex PCR, while the TCRdb copy is restricted to in-frame clones and leaves out a portion. The sample records roughly 120,000 clones, roughly 70% being singletons. What was sequenced was PBMCs. The receptors originated from a young man in good health and CMV-seropositive.

The rearrangement joins TRBV7-9 to TRBJ2-1; 12 bases line up with TRBD2. Germline V gene lookup returns CDR1 SEHNR and CDR2 FQNEAQ (reference sequence). The V segment lost 5 bases and the J segment 5 bases; nucleotides outside the gene matches: 16. CDR3 size: 19 residues. Here the CDR3 DNA reads TGTGCCAGCAGCCAACCGACTAGCGGGAGCCGGATGACCGACAATGAGCAGTTCTTC. Residues: CASSQPTSGSRMTDNEQFF.

J is TRBJ2-7 and V is TRBV6-5; 8 nucleotides agree with TRBD2. CDR3 length equals 14 residues. CDR1 is MNHEY, CDR2 SVGAGI, per germline. The V gene end was trimmed by 8 bases and the J gene end by 4 bases; junction bases not matched to a gene: 10. This CDR3 reads CASYDERGSYEQYF. The CDR3 DNA follows: TGTGCCAGCTATGACGAGCGGGGGTCGTACGAGCAGTACTTC.

V gene TRBV19 combines with J gene TRBJ2-3; 8 bases line up with TRBD2. The junction had 5 bases not matched to a gene; V was cut back by 4 bases and J by 2 bases. CDR1 and CDR2 (germline): LNHDA, SQIVND (reference sequence). The CDR3 consists of 15 residues. CDR3 nucleotides: TGTGCCAGTAGTACTACTAGCGGCCCCACAGATACGCAGTATTTT. This sequence encodes CASSTTSGPTDTQYF.

The chain has TRBV9 and TRBJ2-7; 8 bases line up with TRBD2. Germline CDR1 is SGDLS and CDR2 is YYNGEE. CDR3 length: 15 residues. V dropped 0 bases and J dropped 0; count of bases not matched to a gene: 2. This CDR3 is CASSVAAGASYEQYF. The CDR3 nucleotides are TGTGCCAGCAGCGTAGCAGCGGGGGCCTCCTACGAGCAGTACTTC.

This chain links TRBV11-2 with TRBJ2-1; 10 bases match TRBD1. In germline, CDR1 is SGHAT, CDR2 FQNNGV. V shed 1 base, J shed 7 bases, and the junction held 1 base outside the gene matches. The CDR3 sequence is 14 residues long. The CDR3 region is CASSLGDRGNEQFF. CDR3 nucleotide sequence: TGTGCCAGCAGCTTAGGGGACAGGGGTAATGAGCAGTTCTTC.

There are a few counts of this clone. The CDR3 reads CASSLAGTGSGYTF. The CDR3 DNA follows: TGTGCCAGCAGCTTAGCGGGGACAGGAAGTGGCTACACCTTC. The chain links TRBV7-2 to TRBJ1-2; 8 bases map to TRBD1. CDR1 and CDR2 from the germline V gene are SGHTA and FQGNSA. The length of the CDR3 is 14 residues. V gave up 0 bases and J gave up 7 bases; unmatched junction bases: 4. Complete variable domain (other parts from reference TRBV7-2 and TRBJ1-2): GAGVSQSPSNKVTEKGKDVELRCDPISGHTALYWYRQSLGQGLEFLIYFQGNSAPDKSGLPSDRFSAERTGGSVSTLTIQRTQQEDSAVYLCASSLAGTGSGYTFGSGTRLTVV.

The CDR3 sequence: CAWSWALNTEAFF. The CDR3 DNA sequence: TGTGCCTGGAGTTGGGCTCTGAACACTGAAGCTTTCTTT. This chain connects TRBV30 to TRBJ1-1; D unresolved. Germline CDR1 and CDR2: GTSNPN and SVGIG (reference sequence). CDR3 size: 13 residues. Trimming removed 2 bases at V and 0 bases at J, with 7 bases between.

Only a few counts were recorded for this clone. The chain combines TRBV7-2 with TRBJ2-7; TRBD2 aligns across 14 bases. This CDR3 comprises 17 residues. The trim removed 5 bases at V and 3 bases at J, leaving 9 bases unmatched. Germline CDR1 is SGHTA and CDR2 is FQGNSA. The CDR3 DNA reads as TGTGCCAGCAGCATCGGGACTAGCGGGAGAGTTGGCTACGAGCAGTACTTC. It codes for CASSIGTSGRVGYEQYF.

Of note for this clone: The junction departs from germline at one end; a sequencing error may be responsible. The rearrangement links TRBV29-1 to TRBJ1-5; TRBD1 aligns across 7 bases. There are 13 residues in the CDR3. Germline V gives CDR1 SQVTM, CDR2 ANQGSEA. The CDR3 DNA is TGCAGCGTCGAAGGACAGGACAATCAGCCCCAGCATTTT. Residues: CSVEGQDNQPQHF.

The table lists this clone with a few counts. The chain employs TRBV30 and TRBJ1-2; D call uncertain. In germline, CDR1 is GTSNPN, CDR2 SVGIG (reference sequence). CDR3 length equals 15 residues. Trimming removed 0 bases at V and 0 bases at J, with 11 bases between. CDR3 residues: CAWSVGAISNYGYTF. CDR3 DNA: TGTGCCTGGAGTGTAGGAGCGATCTCTAACTATGGCTACACCTTC.

This chain joins TRBV10-3 and TRBJ1-6, with TRBD1 matching over 11 bases. Germline values: CDR1 ENHRY, CDR2 SYGVKD. With 0 bases clipped from V and 7 bases from J, the junction kept 2 bases outside the gene matches. The CDR3 covers 16 residues. The CDR3 nucleotides read TGTGCCATCAGTGAGTCTCGGGACAGGGGGAATTCACCCCTCCACTTT. Amino acids: CAISESRDRGNSPLHF.

A single count supports this clone. The chain combines TRBV28 with TRBJ1-2, with D possibly TRBD1 on 5 matching bases. Germline CDR1 MDHEN, CDR2 SYDVKM. V lost 5 bases to trimming and J lost 5 bases, with 6 bases between them. The CDR3 is 11 amino acids. The CDR3 spells CASSAGYGYTF. CDR3 sequence (DNA): TGTGCCAGCAGTGCAGGGTATGGCTACACCTTC.

This sequence joins TRBV7-2 and TRBJ1-4; D perhaps matches TRBD1 (5 bases). CDR3 length: 15 residues. V was cut by 5 bases and J by 5 bases, with 15 bases left in between. CDR1 is SGHTA, CDR2 FQGNSA, per germline. CDR3 sequence reads: CASSRAKGINEKLFF. DNA for the CDR3: TGTGCCAGCAGCCGTGCTAAGGGGATCAATGAAAAACTGTTTTTT. The whole variable domain, remainder taken from reference TRBV7-2 and TRBJ1-4, is GAGVSQSPSNKVTEKGKDVELRCDPISGHTALYWYRQSLGQGLEFLIYFQGNSAPDKSGLPSDRFSAERTGGSVSTLTIQRTQQEDSAVYLCASSRAKGINEKLFFGSGTQLSVL.

The V call is TRBV27, the J call TRBJ2-2, with 9 bases aligning to TRBD1. With V trimmed by 5 bases and J by 6 bases, 1 base remained unmatched. CDR1 is MNHEY and CDR2 is SMNVEV in the germline V gene (reference sequence). There are 13 residues in the CDR3. The CDR3 sequence is CASSRQGAGELFF. The CDR3 nucleotides are TGTGCCAGCAGTCGACAGGGGGCCGGGGAGCTGTTTTTT.

This chain connects TRBV4-1 to TRBJ2-1; maybe TRBD2 (5 bases). Trimming removed 0 bases from V and 0 bases from J, with 15 bases in between. The germline V gene encodes CDR1 MGHRA and CDR2 YSYEKL. The CDR3 totals 18 residues. The CDR3 region is CASSQELQRFSSYNEQFF. DNA for the CDR3: TGCGCCAGCAGCCAAGAACTTCAGCGGTTCAGCTCCTACAATGAGCAGTTCTTC.

CDR3 in amino acids: CASSLTWREGTAGELFF. The CDR3 DNA reads TGTGCCAGCAGCTTAACGTGGCGGGAGGGCACTGCCGGGGAGCTGTTTTTT. The V call is TRBV7-3, the J call TRBJ2-2; the match to TRBD2 covers 9 bases. The germline V gene encodes CDR1 SGHTA and CDR2 FQGTGA. The ends lost 0 bases at V and 6 bases at J; junction bases unmatched: 8. This CDR3 region has 17 residues. Supplemented by reference TRBV7-3 and TRBJ2-2, the full variable domain reads GAGVSQTPSNKVTEKGKYVELRCDPISGHTALYWYRQSLGQGPEFLIYFQGTGAADDSGLPNDRFFAVRPEGSVSTLKIQRTERGDSAVYLCASSLTWREGTAGELFFGEGSRLTVL.

J is TRBJ2-2 and V is TRBV9; TRBD2 is a possible D gene (5 bases). The ends were cut back, 2 bases at V and 4 bases at J, with 9 bases in the middle. The CDR3 is 14 amino acids. CDR1 and CDR2 from the germline V gene are SGDLS and YYNGEE. CDR3 residues: CASSVLGGTGELFF. DNA of the CDR3: TGTGCCAGCAGCGTCCTCGGAGGCACCGGGGAGCTGTTTTTT.

This chain uses TRBV29-1 with TRBJ2-1; D is unresolved. Trimming left V 7 bases short and J 0 bases short, with 7 bases between. The CDR3 totals 12 residues. Germline V lookup: CDR1 SQVTM, CDR2 ANQGSEA. For the CDR3, the DNA is TGCAGCGGTGACTCCTCCTACAATGAGCAGTTCTTC. This sequence encodes CSGDSSYNEQFF.

This clone was seen a few times. The chain is built from TRBV6-5 and TRBJ2-7, with 7 bases lining up with TRBD1. The length of the CDR3 is 13 residues. Germline values: CDR1 MNHEY, CDR2 SVGAGI. The J segment lost 6 bases and the V segment lost 10 bases, leaving 12 bases of the junction unmatched. The CDR3 protein is CATKLRDSREQYF. In DNA form, the CDR3 reads TGTGCCACCAAGTTACGGGACAGTCGCGAGCAGTACTTC.

This sequence joins TRBV7-9 and TRBJ1-5; D is unclear. Per germline, CDR1 SEHNR and CDR2 FQNEAQ (reference sequence). CDR3 size: 14 residues. Trimming left V 4 bases short and J 5 bases short, with 12 bases between. This CDR3 reads CASSYAGSDQPQHF. The CDR3 DNA sequence: TGTGCCAGCAGCTACGCGGGAAGCGATCAGCCCCAGCATTTT.